This TCR beta chain is drawn from a study of T-cell memory formation after mild COVID-19. With constant-segment primers, 5'RACE yielded cDNA libraries of TCR alpha and TCR beta that carried sample barcodes and UMIs. TCRdb analysed the 5' RACE reads with MiXCR anew, one entry per CDR3 protein. The sample has some 350,000 distinct CDR3 sequences, 10% to 15% seen once. The CDR3 is 17 residues long. Trimming cost V 4 bases and J 0 bases, with 18 bases left between them. Looked up from germline, CDR1 is LNHNV and CDR2 is YYDKDF (reference sequence). This clonotype was seen a few times. The chain joins TRBV15 to TRBJ1-1; no clear D gene. The sequence came from a man aged 18 to 29 who had mild COVID-19 (a few samples of this study predate the infection). Cell type and time point are not known. Sequenced material: PBMCs or a T cell subset sorted from them (not recorded which). CDR3 loop: CATSTRPKPGMNTEAFF. CDR3 DNA sequence: TGTGCCACCAGCACCCGACCGAAGCCTGGAATGAACACTGAAGCTTTCTTT.